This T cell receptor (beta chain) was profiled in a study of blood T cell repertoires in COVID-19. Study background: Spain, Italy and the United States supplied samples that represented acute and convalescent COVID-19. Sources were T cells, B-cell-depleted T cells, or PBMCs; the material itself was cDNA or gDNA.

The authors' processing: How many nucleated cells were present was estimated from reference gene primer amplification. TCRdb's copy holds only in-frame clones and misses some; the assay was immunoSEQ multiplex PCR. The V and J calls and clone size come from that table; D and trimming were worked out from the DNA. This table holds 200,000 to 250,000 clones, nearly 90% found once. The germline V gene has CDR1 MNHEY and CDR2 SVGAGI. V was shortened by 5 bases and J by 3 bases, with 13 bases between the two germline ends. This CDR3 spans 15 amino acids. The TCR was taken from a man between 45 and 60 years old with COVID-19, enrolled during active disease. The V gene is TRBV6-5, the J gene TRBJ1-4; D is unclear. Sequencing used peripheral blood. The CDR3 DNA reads TGTGCCAGCAGTCCCCCGGGGTCGGCTAATGAAAAACTGTTTTTT. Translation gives CASSPPGSANEKLFF.